Shown below are 6 T cell receptor beta chains from a single sample sequenced in a study of shared clonotypes between healthy human individuals. The repertoire was sequenced with immunoSEQ multiplex PCR; TCRdb's copy has only in-frame clones and lacks some. The sample carries approximately 500,000 clones, 81% recorded once. Sequenced input: PBMCs. These receptors all stem from a middle-aged woman in good health. Some clones in this sample may be carry-over from other donors' samples.

This clone occurred a few times. The rearrangement links TRBV14 to TRBJ2-5; D not resolved. The CDR3 length is 13 residues. The germline V gene has CDR1 SGHDN and CDR2 FVKESK. The V end lost 1 base, the J end lost 3 bases, and 6 bases lay between the germline ends. This CDR3 is CASSQGLEETQYF. As DNA, the CDR3 is TGTGCCAGCAGCCAAGGGTTGGAAGAGACCCAGTACTTC.

Worth noting for this clone: This likely reflects a read error, since a far larger clone is one base away. Other DNA sequences in this specimen translate into the identical CDR3. The V call is TRBV7-3, the J call TRBJ2-5; possible D gene TRBD2, 5 bases. The V gene's germline CDR1 is SGHTA and CDR2 FQGTGA. CDR3 size: 14 residues. Trimming stripped 0 bases from V and 2 bases from J, with 7 bases between. CDR3 DNA: TGTGCCAGCAGCTTAACGGGAGCACAAGAGACCCAGTACTTC. Its protein is CASSLTGAQETQYF.

This chain links TRBV10-1 with TRBJ2-1, with TRBD2 matching over 13 bases. The V gene end was trimmed by 3 bases and the J gene end by 12 bases; junction bases not matched to a gene: 14. In germline, CDR1 is WNHNN, CDR2 SYGVQD (reference sequence). The CDR3 sequence is 17 residues long. The CDR3 bases are TGCGCCAGCAGTGATCCTGGACTAGCGGGAGATAGCGGGAGGCAGTTCTTC. Translation gives CASSDPGLAGDSGRQFF.

To note about this clone: The junction departs from the called germline gene at one end, perhaps through a read error. This rearrangement joins TRBV7-7 to TRBJ2-1; 13 bases are a match to TRBD2. Germline CDR1 and CDR2: SSHAT and FNYEAQ (reference sequence). This CDR3 comprises 15 residues. The CDR3 DNA reads as TGTGCTAGCAGTTTCGGACTAGCGGGGGACAATGAGCAGTTCTTC. This gives the protein CASSFGLAGDNEQFF.

This clone was counted a few times. The J gene is TRBJ2-2, the V gene TRBV28, with 9 bases identical to TRBD2. The CDR3 length is 15 residues. Trimming removed 2 bases from V and 7 bases from J; junction bases left unmatched: 5. Looked up from germline, CDR1 is MDHEN and CDR2 is SYDVKM. The CDR3 here is CASSLGGRADGELFF. The DNA for the CDR3 is TGTGCCAGCAGTTTAGGCGGGAGGGCCGACGGGGAGCTGTTTTTT.

This clone has just a few counts. This sequence may be a read error, since a much larger clone differs from it by one base. Other DNA variants within this sample encode the same CDR3. The chain carries TRBV6-1 and TRBJ1-2; D remains unclear. CDR3 length: 15 amino acids. In germline, CDR1 is MNHNS, CDR2 SASEGT. The CDR3 nucleotides are TGTGCCAGCAGTGGGGTCCCGGAAGCTAACTATGGCTACACCTTT. Translating gives CASSGVPEANYGYTF.